This is a list of T cell receptor beta chains from one sample in a study of T cell changes during pregnancy in multiple sclerosis. The repertoire was sequenced with immunoSEQ multiplex PCR; TCRdb's copy has only in-frame clones and lacks some. The table records fewer than 130,000 clones, 80% to 95% of them present only once. The specimen comprised peripheral blood, sampled after pregnancy. The receptors come from a female donor with multiple sclerosis, enrolled in a pregnancy study. The CDR3 runs from the conserved cysteine through the conserved F or W. The D gene is left open where the match is weak. A row's size may be missing; if present it is once, few, many or a size class.

NA,TRBV7-9,TRBJ2-7,13,NA,TGTGCGACCCAGGGGCCCGGAGCTCGCGAGCAGTACTTC,CATQGPGAREQYF
TRBD2,TRBV11-2,TRBJ2-5,15,NA,TGTGCCAGCAGCTTAGGGGCTAGCGGGGTAGAGACCCAGTACTTC,CASSLGASGVETQYF
NA,TRBV5-4,TRBJ1-1,14,NA,TGTGCCAGCAGCCCGGCGGGGAGCGCGGGTGAAGCTTTCTTT,CASSPAGSAGEAFF
TRBD1,TRBV5-1,TRBJ1-3,19,NA,TGCGCCAGCAGCTTTGGGGACAGTGGAGGCTGGGACTCTGGAAACACCATATATTTT,CASSFGDSGGWDSGNTIYF
NA,TRBV6-1,TRBJ2-2,15,NA,TGTGCCAGCAGTGCAAGCGGCACGAACACCGGGGAGCTGTTTTTT,CASSASGTNTGELFF
TRBD1,TRBV9,TRBJ1-5,14,NA,TGTGCCAGCAGCGAAGGACAGGGCAGTCAGCCCCAGCATTTT,CASSEGQGSQPQHF
TRBD1,TRBV2,TRBJ2-7,15,once,TGTGCCAGCAGAGACCTACGACAGGGAAGGAACGAGCAGTACTTC,CASRDLRQGRNEQYF
TRBD1,TRBV2,TRBJ1-2,15,NA,TGTGCCAGTCATGAAACAGGGGTCGGCAACTATGGCTACACCTTC,CASHETGVGNYGYTF
NA,TRBV9,TRBJ1-5,13,NA,TGTGCCAGCAGCGTAGACCAGGGTCAGCCCCAGCATTTT,CASSVDQGQPQHF
NA,TRBV29-1,TRBJ2-1,12,once,TGCAGCGCCCCGGGGTGGCCCAATGAGCAGTTCTTC,CSAPGWPNEQFF
TRBD2,TRBV27,TRBJ2-1,17,once,TGTGCCAGCAGTTTAAGGGCTAGCGGGGGCCCTCAGGATGAGCAGTTCTTC,CASSLRASGGPQDEQFF
TRBD2,TRBV5-1,TRBJ2-3,15,NA,TGCGCCAGCAGCTGGGGACTAGCGGGGGGAGATACGCAGTATTTT,CASSWGLAGGDTQYF
TRBD1,TRBV2,TRBJ1-5,15,NA,TGTGCCAGCAGGACAGGGAATCCGGGCAATCAGCCCCAGCATTTT,CASRTGNPGNQPQHF
NA,TRBV19,TRBJ1-1,13,NA,TGTGCCAGTAGCCCTAACAGGAACACTGAAGCTTTCTTT,CASSPNRNTEAFF
NA,TRBV18,TRBJ1-2,13,NA,TGTGCCAGCTCACAAGACAGGAACTATGGCTACACCTTC,CASSQDRNYGYTF
TRBD1,TRBV6-1,TRBJ1-2,13,NA,TGTGCCAGCAGGGGACAGGGGGTAGATGGCTACACCTTC,CASRGQGVDGYTF
NA,TRBV9,TRBJ1-1,15,NA,TGTGCCAGCAGCCCCCAGGGTAAGATGAACACTGAAGCTTTCTTT,CASSPQGKMNTEAFF
NA,TRBV7-9,TRBJ1-2,16,NA,TGTGCCAGCAGCTTAGGCCCTGGGGGGGTCGACTATGGCTACACCTTC,CASSLGPGGVDYGYTF
NA,TRBV6-1,TRBJ2-5,12,NA,TGTGCCGGCCGGGTCTGGGGGGGCCCCATCCACTTC,CAGRVWGGPIHF
TRBD2,TRBV7-3,TRBJ2-3,15,NA,TGTGCCAGCAGCTTAGATAGCGGGGAGGGAAATACGCAGTATTTT,CASSLDSGEGNTQYF
TRBD1,TRBV30,TRBJ1-2,11,once,TGTGCCTGGAGTCAGGGGGATGGCTACACCTTC,CAWSQGDGYTF
NA,TRBV5-4,TRBJ1-2,14,NA,TGTGCCAGCAGCTTGGGGCAGTCAAACTATGGCTACACCTTC,CASSLGQSNYGYTF
TRBD1,TRBV14,TRBJ1-6,16,NA,TGTGCCAGCAGCCTCCAAACAGGGGACCTTAATTCACCCCTCCACTTT,CASSLQTGDLNSPLHF
TRBD2,TRBV19,TRBJ2-3,14,few,TGTGCCAGTAGTCGGGGGGGGAGCACAGATACGCAGTATTTT,CASSRGGSTDTQYF
NA,TRBV29-1,TRBJ2-7,13,NA,TGCAGCGTTGAATCGGGGTCCCCCTACGAGCAGTACTTC,CSVESGSPYEQYF
TRBD2,TRBV5-1,TRBJ2-1,15,NA,TGCGCCAGCAGCTTGGTGGCGGGGGGGCCCGATGAGCAGTTCTTC,CASSLVAGGPDEQFF
TRBD1,TRBV7-9,TRBJ2-7,15,once,TGTGCCAGCAGCTTAGTGGCAGGGGGTAGCTACGAGCAGTACTTC,CASSLVAGGSYEQYF
NA,TRBV7-8,TRBJ2-1,15,once,TGTGCCAGCAGCTTATACCCTAACTCCTACAATGAGCAGTTCTTC,CASSLYPNSYNEQFF
TRBD1,TRBV5-6,TRBJ1-2,13,NA,TGTGCCAGCAGCTTGCAGGGGGCGAGTGGCTACACCTTC,CASSLQGASGYTF